This entry lists 5 T cell receptor beta chains sequenced from one sample in a study of tumor-infiltrating lymphocytes in primary liver carcinoma. A primer matching the constant region was used to make TCR beta cDNA from 450 to 500 ng of total RNA. A slightly modified ARM-PCR protocol with three nested multiplex PCR rounds produced these TCR beta libraries. For roughly 10 cycles apiece, the opening two PCR rounds ran with TRBV1-TRBV30 forward primers and a C-beta reverse primer. TCRdb re-derived calls from the multiplex PCR reads in MiXCR, one entry per CDR3 protein. The sample has 100,000 or so distinct CDR3 sequences; approximately 80% are singletons. Joint extraction of RNA and DNA used about 17-30 mg of bulk tissue that was unsorted. The sequenced sample was liver tumor tissue from sampling region 3. Stated subset: tumor region T3, left-lateral pole. The receptors shown here come from a man aged 35-49 years with primary liver carcinoma and hepatitis B virus infection.

The table lists this clonotype with many counts. V is TRBV7-9 and J is TRBJ1-4; D perhaps matches TRBD1 (5 bases). Trimming removed 5 bases at V and 0 bases at J, with 13 bases between. The CDR3 extends over 16 amino acids. Germline V gene sequence: CDR1 SEHNR, CDR2 FQNEAQ (reference sequence). The CDR3 DNA sequence: TGTGCCAGCAGCGATAAAACAGGAGCAACTAATGAAAAACTGTTTTTT. It encodes CASSDKTGATNEKLFF.

There are many counts of this clonotype. V usage is TRBV10-2 and J usage is TRBJ2-7, with TRBD2 identical over 16 bases. Unmatched junction bases numbered 11, after V lost 7 bases and J lost 5 bases. This CDR3 comprises 17 residues. The germline gives CDR1 WSHSY, CDR2 SAAADI. CDR3 DNA sequence: TGCGCCAGCACCTCATCCGGGACTAGCGGGAGGGCCAACGAGCAGTACTTC. Its translation is CASTSSGTSGRANEQYF.

Note on this clonotype: A junction end diverges from the germline sequence, so it may reflect a read error. The V gene is TRBV7-8, the J gene TRBJ2-3; 7 nucleotides align to TRBD1. The CDR3 consists of 15 residues. Germline CDR1 is SGHVS and CDR2 is FQNEAQ. CDR3 sequence reads: CARSTRTGHTDTRYF. In DNA, the CDR3 is TGTGCCAGAAGCACACGGACAGGACACACAGATACGCGGTATTTT.

In the case of this clonotype: One end of the junction varies from germline; a read error may be responsible. The genes are TRBV4-1 and TRBJ2-1, with TRBD2 identical over 7 bases. The CDR3 loop spans 16 amino acids. Germline V gene data show CDR1 as MGHRA and CDR2 as YSYEKL. The CDR3 loop is CASSQEGAGRCNEQFF. The DNA of the CDR3 is TGCGCCAGTAGCCAAGAAGGAGCGGGAAGGTGCAATGAGCAGTTCTTC.

The chain carries TRBV6-2 or TRBV6-3 and TRBJ2-5; no definite D call. The CDR3 length is 18 residues. V was pared by 4 bases and J by 0 bases, with 21 bases between. Per the germline V gene, CDR1 is MNHEY and CDR2 is SVGEGT. This CDR3 reads CASSSHALDPLYQETQYF. CDR3 in DNA: TGTGCCAGCAGTTCCCACGCTCTGGACCCCCTGTACCAAGAGACCCAGTACTTC.